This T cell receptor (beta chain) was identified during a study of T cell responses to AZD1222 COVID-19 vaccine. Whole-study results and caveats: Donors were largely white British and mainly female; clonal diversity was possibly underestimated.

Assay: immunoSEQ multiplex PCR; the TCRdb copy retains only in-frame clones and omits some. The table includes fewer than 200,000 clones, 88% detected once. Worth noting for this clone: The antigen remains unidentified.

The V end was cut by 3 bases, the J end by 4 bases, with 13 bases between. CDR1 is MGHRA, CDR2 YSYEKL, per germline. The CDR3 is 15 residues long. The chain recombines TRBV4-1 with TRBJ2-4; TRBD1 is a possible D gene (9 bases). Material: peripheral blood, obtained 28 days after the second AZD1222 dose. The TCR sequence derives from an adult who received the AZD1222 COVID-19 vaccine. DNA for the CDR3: TGCGCCAGCAGCCATAGCGGGACAGGGAAAAACATTCAGTACTTC. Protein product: CASSHSGTGKNIQYF.